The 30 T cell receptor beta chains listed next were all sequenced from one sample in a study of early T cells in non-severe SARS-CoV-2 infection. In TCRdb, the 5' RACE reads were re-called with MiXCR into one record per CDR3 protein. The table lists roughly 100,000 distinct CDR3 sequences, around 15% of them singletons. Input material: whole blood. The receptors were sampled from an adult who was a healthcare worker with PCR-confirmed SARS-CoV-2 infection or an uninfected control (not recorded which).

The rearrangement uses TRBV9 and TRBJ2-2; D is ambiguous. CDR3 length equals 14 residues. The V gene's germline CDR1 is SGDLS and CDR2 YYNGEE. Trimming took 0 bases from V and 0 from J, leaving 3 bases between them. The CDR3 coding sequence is TGTGCCAGCAGCGTAGTGGCGAACACCGGGGAGCTGTTTTTT. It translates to CASSVVANTGELFF.

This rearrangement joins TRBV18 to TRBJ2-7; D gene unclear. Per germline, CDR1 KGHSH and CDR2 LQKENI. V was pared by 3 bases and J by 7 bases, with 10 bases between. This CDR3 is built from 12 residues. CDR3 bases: TGTGCCAGCTCACCGTCGGTGGGGGAGCAGTACTTC. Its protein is CASSPSVGEQYF.

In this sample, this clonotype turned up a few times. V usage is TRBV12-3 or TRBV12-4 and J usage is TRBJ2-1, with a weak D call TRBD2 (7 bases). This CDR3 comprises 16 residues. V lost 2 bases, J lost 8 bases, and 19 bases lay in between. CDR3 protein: CASSLNKGGRMDEQFF. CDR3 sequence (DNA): TGTGCCAGCAGTTTAAATAAGGGGGGGCGTATGGATGAGCAGTTCTTC.

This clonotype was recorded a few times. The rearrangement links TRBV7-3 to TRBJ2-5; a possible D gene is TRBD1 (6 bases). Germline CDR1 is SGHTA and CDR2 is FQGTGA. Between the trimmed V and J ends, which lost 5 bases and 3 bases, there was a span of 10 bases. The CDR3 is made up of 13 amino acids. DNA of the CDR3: TGTGCCAGCAGCCAGGACAGAAAAGAGACCCAGTACTTC. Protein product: CASSQDRKETQYF.

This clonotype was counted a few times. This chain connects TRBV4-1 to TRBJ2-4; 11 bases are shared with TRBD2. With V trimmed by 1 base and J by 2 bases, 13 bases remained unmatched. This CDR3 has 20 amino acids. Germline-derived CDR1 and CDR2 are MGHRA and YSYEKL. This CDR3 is CASSQVGTSGLLATKNIQYF. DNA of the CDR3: TGCGCCAGCAGCCAAGTCGGGACTAGCGGACTGTTAGCGACCAAAAACATTCAGTACTTC.

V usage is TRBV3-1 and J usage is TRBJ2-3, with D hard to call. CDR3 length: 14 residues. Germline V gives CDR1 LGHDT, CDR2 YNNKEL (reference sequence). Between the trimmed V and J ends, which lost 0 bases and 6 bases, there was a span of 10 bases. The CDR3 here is CASSQDMRRDTQYF. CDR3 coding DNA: TGTGCCAGCAGCCAAGATATGAGGCGGGATACGCAGTATTTT.

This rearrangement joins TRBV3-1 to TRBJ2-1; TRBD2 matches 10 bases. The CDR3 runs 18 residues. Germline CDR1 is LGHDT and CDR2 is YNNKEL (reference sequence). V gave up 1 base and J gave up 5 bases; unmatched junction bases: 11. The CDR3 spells CASSQAQAGGLLDNEQFF. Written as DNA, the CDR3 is TGTGCCAGCAGCCAAGCCCAAGCGGGGGGGCTTCTTGACAATGAGCAGTTCTTC.

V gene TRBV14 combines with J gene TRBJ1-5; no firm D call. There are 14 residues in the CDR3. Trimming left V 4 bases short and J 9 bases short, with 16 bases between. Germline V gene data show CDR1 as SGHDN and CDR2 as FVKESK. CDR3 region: CASSLGGSQGPQHF. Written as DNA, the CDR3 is TGTGCCAGCAGCCTGGGCGGTTCCCAAGGGCCCCAGCATTTT.

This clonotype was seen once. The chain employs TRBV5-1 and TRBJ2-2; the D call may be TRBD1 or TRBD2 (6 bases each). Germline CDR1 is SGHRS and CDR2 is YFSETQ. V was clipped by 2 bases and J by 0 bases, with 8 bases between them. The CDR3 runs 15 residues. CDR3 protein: CASSFGGPNTGELFF. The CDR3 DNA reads TGCGCCAGCAGCTTCGGGGGCCCGAACACCGGGGAGCTGTTTTTT.

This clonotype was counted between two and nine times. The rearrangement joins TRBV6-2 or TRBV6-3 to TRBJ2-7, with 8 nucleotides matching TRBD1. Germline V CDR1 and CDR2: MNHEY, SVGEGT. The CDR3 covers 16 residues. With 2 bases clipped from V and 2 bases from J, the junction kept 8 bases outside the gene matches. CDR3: CASSYPSGGIPYEQYF. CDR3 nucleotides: TGTGCCAGCAGTTACCCGTCAGGGGGCATCCCCTACGAGCAGTACTTC.

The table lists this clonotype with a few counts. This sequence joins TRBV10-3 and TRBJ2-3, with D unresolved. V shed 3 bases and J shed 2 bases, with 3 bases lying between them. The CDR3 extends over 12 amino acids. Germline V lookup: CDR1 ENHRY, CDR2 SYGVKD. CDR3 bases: TGTGCCATCAGTGACGACACAGATACGCAGTATTTT. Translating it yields CAISDDTDTQYF.

The CDR3 DNA follows: TGTGCCAGCAGCATCGGACGTTCGGGCACTGAAGCTTTCTTT. Translating it yields CASSIGRSGTEAFF. The V call is TRBV9, the J call TRBJ1-1; D is undetermined. Germline CDR1 reads SGDLS; CDR2 reads YYNGEE. This CDR3 has 14 residues. The germline V and J ends were trimmed by 4 bases and 4 bases, with 14 bases remaining between them.

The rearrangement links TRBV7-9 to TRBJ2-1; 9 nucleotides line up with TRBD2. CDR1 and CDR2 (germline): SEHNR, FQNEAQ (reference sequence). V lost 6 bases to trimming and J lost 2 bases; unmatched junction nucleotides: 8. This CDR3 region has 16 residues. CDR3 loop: CASRAPTSGAYNEQFF. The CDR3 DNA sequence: TGTGCCAGCAGGGCCCCGACTAGCGGAGCCTACAATGAGCAGTTCTTC. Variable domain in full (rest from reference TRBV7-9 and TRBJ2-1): DTGVSQNPRHKITKRGQNVTFRCDPISEHNRLYWYRQTLGQGPEFLTYFQNEAQLEKSRLLSDRFSAERPKGSFSTLEIQRTEQGDSAMYLCASRAPTSGAYNEQFFGPGTRLTVL.

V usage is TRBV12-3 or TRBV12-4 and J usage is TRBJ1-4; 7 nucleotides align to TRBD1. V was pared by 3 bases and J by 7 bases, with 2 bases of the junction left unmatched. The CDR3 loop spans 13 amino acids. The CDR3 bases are TGTGCCAGCAGTTTTCGACAGGGTGAAAAACTGTTTTTT. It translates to CASSFRQGEKLFF.

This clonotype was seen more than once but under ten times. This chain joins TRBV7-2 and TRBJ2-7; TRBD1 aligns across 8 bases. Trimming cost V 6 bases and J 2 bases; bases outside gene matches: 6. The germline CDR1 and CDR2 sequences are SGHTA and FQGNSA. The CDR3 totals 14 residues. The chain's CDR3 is CASSLRDRPYEQYF. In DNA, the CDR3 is TGTGCCAGCAGTCTCCGGGACAGGCCCTACGAGCAGTACTTC.

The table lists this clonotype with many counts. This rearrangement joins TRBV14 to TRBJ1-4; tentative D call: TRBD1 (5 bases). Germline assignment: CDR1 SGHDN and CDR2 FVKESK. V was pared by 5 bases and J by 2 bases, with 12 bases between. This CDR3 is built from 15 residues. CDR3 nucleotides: TGTGCCAGCAGCGCCCGACAGCTGACTAATGAAAAACTGTTTTTT. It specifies CASSARQLTNEKLFF.

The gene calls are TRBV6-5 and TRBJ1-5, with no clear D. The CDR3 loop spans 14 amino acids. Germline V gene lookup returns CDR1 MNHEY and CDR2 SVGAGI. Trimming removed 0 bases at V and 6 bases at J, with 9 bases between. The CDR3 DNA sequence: TGTGCCAGCAGTTACTCGCGCGGGTCTCAGCCCCAGCATTTT. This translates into CASSYSRGSQPQHF.

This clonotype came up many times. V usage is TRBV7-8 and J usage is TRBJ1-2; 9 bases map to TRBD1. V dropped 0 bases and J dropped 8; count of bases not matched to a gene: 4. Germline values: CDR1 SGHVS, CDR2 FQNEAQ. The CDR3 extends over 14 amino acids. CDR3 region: CASSLAEDRGGYTF. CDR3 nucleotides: TGTGCCAGCAGCTTAGCGGAGGACAGGGGCGGCTACACCTTC.

The CDR3 DNA sequence: TGTGCCAGCAGCAGTCCGGGACAGATGAACACTGAAGCTTTCTTT. Translating gives CASSSPGQMNTEAFF. The chain couples TRBV5-8 to TRBJ1-1, with TRBD1 matching over 7 bases. Per the germline V gene, CDR1 is SGHTS and CDR2 is YDEGEE. V was clipped by 4 bases and J by 0 bases; unmatched bases: 6. The CDR3 runs to 15 residues.

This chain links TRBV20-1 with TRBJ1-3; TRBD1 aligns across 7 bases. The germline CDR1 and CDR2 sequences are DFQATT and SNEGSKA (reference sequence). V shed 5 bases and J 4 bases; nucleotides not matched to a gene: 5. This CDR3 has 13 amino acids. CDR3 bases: TGCAGTGCTGCCAGGACAGGAGGAAACACCATATATTTT. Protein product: CSAARTGGNTIYF.

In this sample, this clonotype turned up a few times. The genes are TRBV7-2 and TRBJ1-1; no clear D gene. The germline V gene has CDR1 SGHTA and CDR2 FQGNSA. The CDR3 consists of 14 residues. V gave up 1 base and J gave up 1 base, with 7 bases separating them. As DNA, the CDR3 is TGTGCCAGCAGCTTAGTAACAAGGAACACTGAAGCTTTCTTT. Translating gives CASSLVTRNTEAFF.

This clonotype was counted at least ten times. CDR3 protein: CASNLRGTGGHEQFF. CDR3 nucleotide sequence: TGTGCCAGCAACCTTCGGGGGACAGGGGGACATGAGCAGTTCTTC. The chain recombines TRBV3-1 with TRBJ2-1; 11 positions match TRBD1. The CDR3 is made up of 15 amino acids. Losses at the gene ends were 7 bases for V and 8 bases for J; bases not matched to a gene: 10. Germline CDR1 and CDR2: LGHDT and YNNKEL (reference sequence).

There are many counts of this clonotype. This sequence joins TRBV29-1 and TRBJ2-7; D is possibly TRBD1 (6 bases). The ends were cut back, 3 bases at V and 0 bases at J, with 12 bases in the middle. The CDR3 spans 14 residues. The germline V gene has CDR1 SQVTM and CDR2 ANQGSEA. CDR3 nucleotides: TGCAGCGTTGATCCCACAGGGTTCTCCTACGAGCAGTACTTC. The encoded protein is CSVDPTGFSYEQYF.

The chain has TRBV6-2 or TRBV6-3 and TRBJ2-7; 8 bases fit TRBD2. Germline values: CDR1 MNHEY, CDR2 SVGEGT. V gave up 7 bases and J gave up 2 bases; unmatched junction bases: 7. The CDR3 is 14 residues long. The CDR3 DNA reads TGTGCCAGCACCAGGACTAGCCCCACCTACGAGCAGTACTTC. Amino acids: CASTRTSPTYEQYF.

The CDR3 coding sequence is TGTGCCATCCTGGAACGAGCCGGAAACACCATATATTTT. This encodes CAILERAGNTIYF. The V and J genes are TRBV10-3 and TRBJ1-3; D gene uncertain. V lost 8 bases and J lost 4, with 12 bases in between. Germline values: CDR1 ENHRY, CDR2 SYGVKD. CDR3 length equals 13 residues.

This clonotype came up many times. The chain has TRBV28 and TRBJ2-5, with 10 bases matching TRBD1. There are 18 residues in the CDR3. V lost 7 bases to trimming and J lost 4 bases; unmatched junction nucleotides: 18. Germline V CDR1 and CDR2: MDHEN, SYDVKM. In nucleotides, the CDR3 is TGTGCCAGCATGCCGGGACAGGGGTTCTCGGAGATGTTAGAGACCCAGTACTTC. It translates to CASMPGQGFSEMLETQYF.

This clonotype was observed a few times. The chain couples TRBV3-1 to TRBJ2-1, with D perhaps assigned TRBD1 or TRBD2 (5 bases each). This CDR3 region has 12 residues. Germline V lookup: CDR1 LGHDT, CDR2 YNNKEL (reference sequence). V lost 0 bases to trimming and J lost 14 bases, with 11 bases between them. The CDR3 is CASSQERGAEFF. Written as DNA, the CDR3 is TGTGCCAGCAGCCAAGAGAGAGGGGCGGAGTTCTTC.

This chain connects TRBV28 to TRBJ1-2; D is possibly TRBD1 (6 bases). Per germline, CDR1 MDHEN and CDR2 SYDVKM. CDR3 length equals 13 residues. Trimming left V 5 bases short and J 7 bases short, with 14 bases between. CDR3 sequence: CASSTGTLGGYTF. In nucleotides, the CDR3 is TGTGCCAGCAGTACCGGGACACTCGGTGGCTACACCTTC.

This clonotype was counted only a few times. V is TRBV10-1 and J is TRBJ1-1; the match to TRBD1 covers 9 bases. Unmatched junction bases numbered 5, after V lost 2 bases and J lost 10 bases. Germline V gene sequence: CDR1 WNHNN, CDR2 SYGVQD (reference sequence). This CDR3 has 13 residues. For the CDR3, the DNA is TGCGCCAGCAGTGAGGGGACAGGGAGTTCAGCTTTCTTT. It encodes CASSEGTGSSAFF.

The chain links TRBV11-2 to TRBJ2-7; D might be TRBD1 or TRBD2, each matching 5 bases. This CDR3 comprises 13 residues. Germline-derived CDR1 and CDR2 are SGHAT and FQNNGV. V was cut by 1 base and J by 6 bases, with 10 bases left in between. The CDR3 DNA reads TGTGCCAGCAGCTTAGTTCCAGGGACCGAGCAGTACTTC. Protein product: CASSLVPGTEQYF.